The 30 T cell receptor beta chains in this list originate from one sample, sequenced in a study of T cells after yellow fever vaccination. TCRdb itself ran the 5' RACE reads through MiXCR, one entry per CDR3 protein. The repertoire has roughly 160,000 distinct CDR3 sequences, 6% to 7.5% of them found once; the top ten carry roughly 2.5%. The sample consisted of CD4+ T cells sorted from PBMCs, taken about 5 days after the first yellow fever vaccination. The receptors come from a man younger than 35 who received the YFV17D yellow fever vaccine.

Many counts were recorded for this clonotype. V gene TRBV12-3 or TRBV12-4 combines with J gene TRBJ1-1; no firm D call. Trimming pared 2 bases from V and 3 bases from J, leaving 10 bases between. The CDR3 is 14 residues long. The CDR3 here is CASSLLDVDTEAFF. The DNA of the CDR3 is TGTGCCAGCAGTTTATTGGACGTGGACACTGAAGCTTTCTTT.

This clonotype was observed many times. This chain connects TRBV11-2 to TRBJ2-5, with TRBD2 matching over 12 bases. Trimming at V came to 1 base and at J to 13 bases, leaving 7 bases not matched to a gene. CDR3 size: 14 residues. From germline, CDR1 is SGHAT and CDR2 FQNNGV. The CDR3 bases are TGTGCCAGCAGCTTAGTCCCTAGCGGGGGGGCCCGGTACTTC. Translating it yields CASSLVPSGGARYF. The full variable domain, with the rest looked up from reference TRBV11-2 and TRBJ2-5, is EAGVAQSPRYKIIEKRQSVAFWCNPISGHATLYWYQQILGQGPKLLIQFQNNGVVDDSQLPKDRFSAERLKGVDSTLKIQPAKLEDSAVYLCASSLVPSGGARYFGPGTRLLVL.

This clonotype was counted at least ten times. The chain has TRBV27 and TRBJ2-5, with 10 bases that match TRBD1. Germline V CDR1 and CDR2: MNHEY, SMNVEV (reference sequence). The CDR3 is 15 amino acids. Losses at the gene ends were 2 bases for V and 5 bases for J; bases not matched to a gene: 5. CDR3 in DNA: TGTGCCAGCAGTTTACCTGGGACAGGGGTGGAGACCCAGTACTTC. This gives the protein CASSLPGTGVETQYF.

Many counts were recorded for this clonotype. The rearrangement links TRBV6-6 to TRBJ1-3; D call uncertain. This CDR3 region has 13 residues. Germline assignment: CDR1 MNHNY and CDR2 SVGAGI (reference sequence). The V and J ends lost 11 bases and 0 bases respectively, with 11 bases between them. The chain's CDR3 is CAVRPLSGNTIYF. CDR3 coding DNA: TGTGCCGTCCGGCCCCTCTCTGGAAACACCATATATTTT.

This chain joins TRBV2 and TRBJ2-5, with D unclear. The CDR3 covers 12 residues. The ends were cut back, 7 bases at V and 5 bases at J, with 11 bases in the middle. Per germline, CDR1 SNHLY and CDR2 FYNNEI. This chain's CDR3 is CASKLGRETQYF. DNA of the CDR3: TGTGCCAGCAAGTTAGGGCGGGAGACCCAGTACTTC.

The chain is built from TRBV10-3 and TRBJ1-6; 9 nucleotides line up with TRBD1. Germline values: CDR1 ENHRY, CDR2 SYGVKD. The CDR3 sequence is 14 residues long. V lost 6 bases and J lost 6; bases outside the gene matches: 3. CDR3 amino acids: CAIRTGGSNSPLHF. For the CDR3, the DNA is TGTGCCATCAGGACAGGGGGAAGTAATTCACCCCTCCACTTT.

This clonotype has a count of ten or more. V usage is TRBV27 and J usage is TRBJ1-5; D remains unclear. In germline, CDR1 is MNHEY, CDR2 SMNVEV (reference sequence). The V end lost 5 bases, the J end lost 4 bases, and 6 bases lay between the germline ends. The CDR3 is made up of 12 amino acids. CDR3 DNA: TGTGCCAGCAGTAGCGTTAATCAGCCCCAGCATTTT. As protein: CASSSVNQPQHF.

The gene calls are TRBV20-1 and TRBJ2-7; 11 nucleotides agree with TRBD2. The CDR3 is 16 residues long. V lost 1 base to trimming and J lost 2 bases; unmatched junction nucleotides: 7. The germline V gene has CDR1 DFQATT and CDR2 SNEGSKA (reference sequence). DNA for the CDR3: TGCAGTGCTAGAGGACAGGGACTAGCGGTGGCCTACGAGCAGTACGTC. This translates into CSARGQGLAVAYEQYV.

The J gene is TRBJ2-1, the V gene TRBV7-9, with D possibly being TRBD1 or TRBD2 (5 bases each). Trimming took 3 bases from V and 7 from J, leaving 10 bases between them. Per germline, CDR1 SEHNR and CDR2 FQNEAQ (reference sequence). The CDR3 extends over 13 amino acids. This CDR3 reads CASSLGPGNEQFF. The CDR3 DNA is TGTGCCAGCAGCTTGGGACCGGGTAATGAGCAGTTCTTC.

This clonotype was observed at least ten times. This sequence joins TRBV3-1 and TRBJ2-3, with 7 bases fitting TRBD2. Germline V gene data show CDR1 as LGHDT and CDR2 as YNNKEL (reference sequence). Germline trimming cut 0 bases from V and 11 bases from J; bases unmatched to any gene: 2. The CDR3 has 12 amino acids. The CDR3 here is CASSQDSGMQYF. The DNA of the CDR3 is TGTGCCAGCAGCCAAGACAGCGGGATGCAGTATTTT.

This clonotype was picked up many times. The chain uses TRBV5-6 and TRBJ2-1, with 11 bases lining up with TRBD2. V dropped 0 bases and J dropped 9; count of bases not matched to a gene: 11. Germline V gene sequence: CDR1 SGHDT, CDR2 YYEEEE. The CDR3 has 17 residues. The CDR3 region has the DNA TGTGCCAGCAGCTTGGAGCTAGCGGGGGGCCTCTCGGGTGAGCAGTTCTTC. Its protein product is CASSLELAGGLSGEQFF.

At least ten counts were recorded for this clonotype. The genes are TRBV5-8 and TRBJ2-4; maybe TRBD2 (6 bases). CDR3 length equals 15 residues. V was cut by 4 bases and J by 5 bases, with 16 bases left in between. Germline CDR1 is SGHTS and CDR2 is YDEGEE. This CDR3 reads CASSLSGGDQNIQYF. The CDR3 nucleotides read TGTGCCAGCAGCCTTTCCGGGGGAGATCAAAACATTCAGTACTTC. Full variable domain (outside the CDR3, taken from reference TRBV5-8 and TRBJ2-4): EAGVTQSPTHLIKTRGQQATLRCSPISGHTSVYWYQQALGLGLQFLLWYDEGEERNRGNFPPRFSGRQFPNYSSELNVNALELEDSALYLCASSLSGGDQNIQYFGAGTRLSVL.

Many counts were recorded for this clonotype. The genes are TRBV5-1 and TRBJ2-1; D might be TRBD2 (6 bases). CDR3 length: 18 residues. Trimming left V 0 bases short and J 1 base short, with 17 bases between. Germline V gene lookup returns CDR1 SGHRS and CDR2 YFSETQ. CDR3 sequence reads: CASSLGGVSEVSYNEQFF. CDR3 sequence (DNA): TGCGCCAGCAGCTTGGGGGGGGTATCCGAGGTATCCTACAATGAGCAGTTCTTC.

The chain uses TRBV6-2 or TRBV6-3 and TRBJ1-5; D gene uncertain. The CDR3 is 16 amino acids. Germline assignment: CDR1 MNHEY and CDR2 SVGEGT. Trimming cost V 2 bases and J 2 bases, with 13 bases left between them. This chain's CDR3 is CASSYNLLPGNQPQHF. Here the CDR3 DNA reads TGTGCCAGCAGTTACAATCTTTTACCTGGCAATCAGCCCCAGCATTTT.

This clonotype showed up just a few times. The chain couples TRBV6-1 to TRBJ2-5; a weak D match, TRBD2 (6 bases). The length of the CDR3 is 14 residues. Trimming cost V 7 bases and J 1 base, with 13 bases left between them. Germline V gene sequence: CDR1 MNHNS, CDR2 SASEGT. The CDR3 reads CASTDPGGQETQYF. The CDR3 DNA is TGTGCCAGCACTGATCCCGGGGGCCAAGAGACCCAGTACTTC.

The CDR3 reads CASSRRGYEQYV. CDR3 in DNA: TGTGCCAGCAGCCGCCGGGGATACGAGCAGTACGTC. The V call is TRBV12-3 or TRBV12-4, the J call TRBJ2-7; tentative D call: TRBD2 (5 bases). CDR3 length equals 12 residues. Trimming stripped 6 bases from V and 4 bases from J, with 10 bases between.

In its sample, this clonotype was seen many times. V and J are TRBV20-1 and TRBJ2-1, with 8 positions matching TRBD1. Trimming cost V 6 bases and J 10 bases; bases outside gene matches: 17. This CDR3 has 15 residues. In germline, CDR1 is DFQATT, CDR2 SNEGSKA (reference sequence). In DNA form, the CDR3 reads TGCAGTGCAGAAAGGACAGGGCAATTCAGTGGGGAGCAGTTCTTC. Translation: CSAERTGQFSGEQFF.

This clonotype was recorded a few times. The V gene is TRBV5-1, the J gene TRBJ2-3, with 8 bases lining up with TRBD2. CDR3 size: 15 residues. J was trimmed by 6 bases and V by 3 bases; bases with no gene match: 9. Per germline, CDR1 SGHRS and CDR2 YFSETQ. CDR3 sequence reads: CASSWRGAVEDTQYF. CDR3 in DNA: TGCGCCAGCAGCTGGCGGGGGGCGGTGGAGGATACGCAGTATTTT.

This clonotype was seen repeatedly, ten times or more. The J gene is TRBJ2-1, the V gene TRBV27; perhaps TRBD2 as D (7 bases). Germline assignment: CDR1 MNHEY and CDR2 SMNVEV (reference sequence). The CDR3 length is 12 residues. V dropped 5 bases and J dropped 12 bases, with 14 bases sitting between them. CDR3 DNA sequence: TGTGCCAGCAGTCCCCACAGGGAGGGGCAGTTCTTC. Translation gives CASSPHREGQFF.

This clonotype came up a few times. The chain uses TRBV12-3 or TRBV12-4 and TRBJ2-7, with 9 bases fitting TRBD2. V trimming: 6 bases; J trimming: 0 bases; junction bases outside the gene matches: 12. This CDR3 has 17 residues. CDR3 in amino acids: CASSPAPGSGSSYEQYF. Written as DNA, the CDR3 is TGTGCCAGCAGCCCAGCCCCCGGTAGCGGGAGCTCCTACGAGCAGTACTTC.

This clonotype was seen repeatedly, ten times or more. The chain links TRBV11-2 to TRBJ2-3; D gene uncertain. The V gene lost 3 bases and the J gene lost 5 bases, with 9 bases spanning the gap. Germline loops: CDR1 SGHAT, CDR2 FQNNGV. The CDR3 is made up of 13 amino acids. CDR3 sequence: CASSFLVRDTQYF. The DNA of the CDR3 is TGTGCCAGCAGCTTTTTGGTTAGAGATACGCAGTATTTT.

This clonotype appeared many times. V and J are TRBV18 and TRBJ1-1, with D unresolved. The germline gives CDR1 KGHSH, CDR2 LQKENI. Trimming removed 6 bases from V and 2 bases from J, with 13 bases in between. The CDR3 loop spans 14 amino acids. CDR3 loop: CASSGGASNTEAFF. For the CDR3, the DNA is TGTGCCAGCTCGGGTGGTGCCAGTAACACTGAAGCTTTCTTT.

This clonotype appeared many times. The chain joins TRBV5-1 to TRBJ2-1; D unresolved. CDR3 length: 14 residues. Trimming cost V 2 bases and J 7 bases, with 13 bases left between them. The germline V gene has CDR1 SGHRS and CDR2 YFSETQ. CDR3 nucleotide sequence: TGCGCCAGCAGCTTCGGCGACCCACGGAATGAGCAGTTCTTC. Translating gives CASSFGDPRNEQFF.

The table lists this clonotype with a few counts. The chain employs TRBV5-8 and TRBJ2-1; D ambiguous. Germline-derived CDR1 and CDR2 are SGHTS and YDEGEE. Trimming cost V 2 bases and J 2 bases, with 14 bases left between them. The CDR3 is made up of 16 amino acids. CDR3 sequence reads: CASSFPLVGTYNEQFF. The CDR3 nucleotides are TGTGCCAGCAGCTTCCCCCTCGTGGGGACCTACAATGAGCAGTTCTTC.

Ten or more counts support this clonotype. V usage is TRBV28 and J usage is TRBJ1-3, with D hard to call. V was pared by 6 bases and J by 5 bases, with 14 bases between. Per germline, CDR1 MDHEN and CDR2 SYDVKM. The CDR3 is made up of 14 amino acids. The CDR3 spells CASSPGPGRNTIYF. The CDR3 DNA sequence: TGTGCCAGCAGCCCCGGGCCCGGGCGAAACACCATATATTTT.

This clonotype appeared many times. The chain joins TRBV5-5 to TRBJ2-2; D perhaps matches TRBD1 (6 bases). Germline assignment: CDR1 SGHKS and CDR2 YYEKEE (reference sequence). The CDR3 length is 14 residues. Trimming removed 4 bases at V and 3 bases at J, with 10 bases between. DNA of the CDR3: TGTGCCAGCAGCCAACAGGGAGACACCGGGGAGCTGTTTTTT. Translated, it gives CASSQQGDTGELFF.

This clonotype occurred many times. The CDR3 loop reads CASSFPGLPKQYV. For the CDR3, the DNA is TGTGCCAGCAGTTTTCCGGGACTACCCAAGCAGTACGTC. The V call is TRBV28, the J call TRBJ2-7; 7 bases fit TRBD2. The ends lost 3 bases at V and 8 bases at J; junction bases unmatched: 7. Germline lookup yields CDR1 MDHEN and CDR2 SYDVKM. The CDR3 spans 13 residues.

This clonotype was counted at least ten times. V and J are TRBV5-1 and TRBJ2-3; D perhaps matches TRBD1 (6 bases). Trimming removed 4 bases from V and 6 bases from J, with 12 bases in between. This CDR3 contains 13 residues. CDR1 and CDR2 (germline): SGHRS, YFSETQ. The CDR3 reads CASSQTGYDTQYF. The CDR3 coding sequence is TGCGCCAGCAGCCAAACAGGGTACGATACGCAGTATTTT.

The chain is built from TRBV28 and TRBJ1-1; 9 nucleotides agree with TRBD1. CDR1 and CDR2 (germline): MDHEN, SYDVKM. This CDR3 spans 17 amino acids. Losses at the gene ends were 5 bases for V and 6 bases for J; bases not matched to a gene: 16. CDR3 amino acids: CASSPGAGQGKSPEAFF. CDR3 coding DNA: TGTGCCAGCAGTCCAGGGGCGGGACAGGGAAAAAGTCCTGAAGCTTTCTTT.

This clonotype was counted at least ten times. V usage is TRBV15 and J usage is TRBJ2-1; no clear D. This CDR3 has 13 residues. V lost 7 bases and J 3 bases, leaving 10 bases between the germline ends. The V gene's germline CDR1 is LNHNV and CDR2 YYDKDF (reference sequence). The CDR3 DNA is TGTGCCACCAAGGAGCTCGGCTACAATGAGCAGTTCTTC. Its translation: CATKELGYNEQFF.